In this sample, the clone carrying this T cell receptor (beta chain) turned up a few times. The data originate from a study of T cell repertoires in aging, cancer and after chemotherapy. Trimming shortened V by 10 bases and J by 0 bases, and 13 bases separated the two germline ends. The CDR3 runs to 15 residues. Germline CDR1 MNHEY, CDR2 SVGEGT. TCR beta rearrangements were amplified from peripheral blood genomic DNA. A mixed TRB-A/B primer pool amplified rearranged TRB by multiplex touch-down PCR. TCRdb itself ran the multiplex PCR reads through MiXCR, one entry per CDR3 protein. The sample lists about 11,000 distinct CDR3 sequences, less than 55% occurring once.

The sample taken for sequencing was blood. This chain joins TRBV6-2 or TRBV6-3 and TRBJ2-6; D not resolved. The clonotype was recovered from a human donor in good health. CDR3 nucleotides: TGTGCCACGGCCCGGGTTGCCTCTGGGGCCAACGTCCTGACTTTC. It is translated as CATARVASGANVLTF.